The 19 T cell receptor beta chains given below trace back to one sample, sequenced in a study of blood T cell repertoires in COVID-19. The repertoire was sequenced with immunoSEQ multiplex PCR; TCRdb's copy has only in-frame clones and lacks some. The sample holds hundreds of thousands of clones, 70% to 90% seen once. Sequencing was carried out using peripheral blood. The receptor set was obtained from a man aged 18 to 29 with active or convalescent COVID-19.

CDR3 loop: CAISGGSEQFF. DNA for the CDR3: TGTGCCATCAGTGGCGGGAGTGAGCAGTTCTTC. The chain joins TRBV10-3 to TRBJ2-1, with 7 bases lining up with TRBD2. The CDR3 consists of 11 residues. With 4 bases clipped from V and 9 bases from J, the junction kept 0 bases outside the gene matches. The germline CDR1 and CDR2 sequences are ENHRY and SYGVKD.

The V call is TRBV7-9, the J call TRBJ1-2; D unresolved. Germline-derived CDR1 and CDR2 are SEHNR and FQNEAQ (reference sequence). This CDR3 spans 13 amino acids. The V gene lost 6 bases and the J gene lost 8 bases, with 16 bases spanning the gap. CDR3 bases: TGTGCCAGCAGACCACCTACCGGAGGCGGCTACACCTTC. This gives the protein CASRPPTGGGYTF.

The J gene is TRBJ2-3, the V gene TRBV5-1; 8 nucleotides agree with TRBD2. Germline values: CDR1 SGHRS, CDR2 YFSETQ. V lost 8 bases and J lost 1; bases outside the gene matches: 9. This CDR3 spans 15 amino acids. CDR3 region: CASSIGSGGTDTQYF. The CDR3 bases are TGCGCCAGTTCAATAGGTAGCGGGGGCACAGATACGCAGTATTTT.

This clone was detected once. V and J are TRBV4-2 and TRBJ2-2, with 9 positions matching TRBD2. The CDR3 loop spans 16 amino acids. The V gene's germline CDR1 is LGHNA and CDR2 YNFKEQ. Trimming cost V 0 bases and J 4 bases; bases outside gene matches: 3. CDR3 loop: CASSQDSGSLTGELFF. CDR3 DNA: TGTGCCAGCAGCCAAGATAGCGGGAGTCTCACCGGGGAGCTGTTTTTT.

The rearrangement uses TRBV18 and TRBJ1-5; perhaps TRBD1 as D (6 bases). This CDR3 comprises 15 residues. Germline CDR1 is KGHSH and CDR2 is LQKENI. Trimming removed 5 bases from V and 0 bases from J, with 11 bases in between. CDR3 region: CASSAGQSSNQPQHF. For the CDR3, the DNA is TGTGCCAGCTCAGCCGGACAGTCTAGCAATCAGCCCCAGCATTTT. The whole variable domain, remainder taken from reference TRBV18 and TRBJ1-5, is NAGVMQNPRHLVRRRGQEARLRCSPMKGHSHVYWYRQLPEEGLKFMVYLQKENIIDESGMPKERFSAEFPKEGPSILRIQQVVRGDSAAYFCASSAGQSSNQPQHFGDGTRLSIL.

This rearrangement joins TRBV6-6 to TRBJ1-1; no definite D call. The ends were cut back, 6 bases at V and 7 bases at J, with 21 bases in the middle. CDR3 length: 15 amino acids. Germline CDR1 and CDR2: MNHNY and SVGAGI (reference sequence). CDR3 protein: CASRPSRRERVEAFF. DNA of the CDR3: TGTGCCAGCAGACCCTCAAGGAGGGAAAGGGTTGAAGCTTTCTTT.

The rearrangement joins TRBV18 to TRBJ1-2; D is ambiguous. Trimming took 1 base from V and 0 from J, leaving 12 bases between them. This CDR3 spans 16 amino acids. Germline assignment: CDR1 KGHSH and CDR2 LQKENI. The CDR3 is CASSPRVGGANYGYTF. CDR3 nucleotides: TGTGCCAGCTCACCACGAGTCGGCGGTGCTAACTATGGCTACACCTTC.

The CDR3 nucleotides are TGTGCCAGCAGCTCGACAGGGGCTGGCGAGCAGTACTTC. This translates into CASSSTGAGEQYF. The chain couples TRBV7-9 to TRBJ2-7; the match to TRBD1 covers 8 bases. This CDR3 has 13 amino acids. Germline-derived CDR1 and CDR2 are SEHNR and FQNEAQ (reference sequence). The trim removed 4 bases at V and 6 bases at J, leaving 5 bases unmatched.

The chain uses TRBV7-6 and TRBJ1-4, with 7 bases matching TRBD1. Germline assignment: CDR1 SGHVS and CDR2 FNYEAQ. After removal of 5 bases from V and 5 bases from J, the junction contained 8 bases not matched to a gene. The CDR3 loop spans 15 amino acids. The CDR3 DNA reads as TGTGCCAGCAGCCCGAGACAGGGATTAAATGAAAAACTGTTTTTT. Encoded protein: CASSPRQGLNEKLFF.

This chain connects TRBV7-6 to TRBJ2-5; 11 bases are a match to TRBD2. CDR3 size: 15 residues. J lost 5 bases, V lost 5 bases, and 7 bases had no gene match. Germline-derived CDR1 and CDR2 are SGHVS and FNYEAQ. CDR3 in amino acids: CASSASGGRSETQYF. The CDR3, as DNA: TGTGCCAGCAGCGCTAGCGGGGGGCGGTCGGAGACCCAGTACTTC.

V is TRBV5-4 and J is TRBJ2-2, with 11 bases fitting TRBD2. The CDR3 contains 15 residues. J lost 5 bases, V lost 2 bases, and 2 bases had no gene match. Germline assignment: CDR1 SGHNT and CDR2 YYREEE (reference sequence). CDR3 nucleotide sequence: TGTGCCAGCAGCTTAACTAGCGGGGGAACCGGGGAGCTGTTTTTT. As protein: CASSLTSGGTGELFF.

The chain links TRBV4-3 to TRBJ1-5; unclear D gene. This CDR3 comprises 18 residues. CDR1 and CDR2 from the germline V gene are LGHNA and YSLEER. V was clipped by 0 bases and J by 2 bases, with 17 bases between them. The DNA for the CDR3 is TGCGCCAGCAGCCAAGATAGGTTTACCCTGGGAGGCAATCAGCCCCAGCATTTT. As protein: CASSQDRFTLGGNQPQHF.

This sequence joins TRBV27 and TRBJ1-2; no definite D call. CDR1 is MNHEY, CDR2 SMNVEV, per germline (reference sequence). The CDR3 contains 13 residues. Trimming took 5 bases from V and 7 from J, leaving 14 bases between them. CDR3 sequence: CASSPSGSLGYTF. CDR3 coding DNA: TGTGCCAGCAGTCCATCGGGGTCACTTGGCTACACCTTC.

The J gene is TRBJ2-1, the V gene TRBV5-1; TRBD2 aligns across 10 bases. The ends lost 3 bases at V and 3 bases at J; junction bases unmatched: 3. Germline assignment: CDR1 SGHRS and CDR2 YFSETQ. The CDR3 consists of 15 residues. CDR3 DNA sequence: TGCGCCAGCAGCTCCGGACTAGCGGTCTACAATGAGCAGTTCTTC. Amino acids: CASSSGLAVYNEQFF.

This chain connects TRBV28 to TRBJ2-3; D may be TRBD2 (7 bases). The ends were cut back, 5 bases at V and 5 bases at J, with 23 bases in the middle. This CDR3 contains 17 residues. The germline V gene has CDR1 MDHEN and CDR2 SYDVKM. CDR3 protein: CASSIAREDSTGDTQYF. CDR3 nucleotides: TGTGCCAGCAGTATCGCACGGGAGGACAGTACTGGAGATACGCAGTATTTT.

V and J are TRBV5-8 and TRBJ2-3; the match to TRBD2 covers 10 bases. The V and J ends lost 0 bases and 5 bases, in that order; junction bases with no gene match: 9. The CDR3 runs 17 residues. CDR1 is SGHTS and CDR2 is YDEGEE in the germline V gene. For the CDR3, the DNA is TGTGCCAGCAGCTTGGGGGAGGAACTAGCGGGGCAAGATACGCAGTATTTT. Encoded protein: CASSLGEELAGQDTQYF.

This clone has a single count. V gene TRBV2 combines with J gene TRBJ1-3; 7 bases match TRBD1. V trimming: 3 bases; J trimming: 0 bases; junction bases outside the gene matches: 2. Germline-derived CDR1 and CDR2 are SNHLY and FYNNEI. The length of the CDR3 is 15 residues. The CDR3 DNA reads TGTGCCAGCAGTGACGGGACAGACTCTGGAAACACCATATATTTT. Protein: CASSDGTDSGNTIYF.

V and J are TRBV14 and TRBJ1-4; D not certain. This CDR3 has 14 amino acids. Deletions cut 2 bases from V and 11 bases from J, with 15 bases between. Germline CDR1 reads SGHDN; CDR2 reads FVKESK. In nucleotides, the CDR3 is TGTGCCAGCAGCCAATCTATAGGCACGGGTAAACTGTTTTTT. This encodes CASSQSIGTGKLFF.

This chain connects TRBV27 to TRBJ2-7; TRBD2 matches 7 bases. The CDR3 extends over 16 amino acids. V gave up 2 bases and J gave up 0 bases; unmatched junction bases: 7. CDR1 MNHEY and CDR2 SMNVEV come from the germline V gene (reference sequence). The CDR3 region has the DNA TGTGCCAGCAGTTTAACGCCGGGACTAATCTCCTACGAGCAGTACTTC. It codes for CASSLTPGLISYEQYF.